This T cell receptor beta chain was identified during a study of technical replicates of blood from a handful of donors. Per germline, CDR1 SNHLY and CDR2 FYNNEI. CDR3 length: 14 residues. The junction had 5 bases not matched to a gene; V was cut back by 4 bases and J by 4 bases. Profiled with immunoSEQ multiplex PCR; TCRdb holds only in-frame clones, not every one. The data hold tens of thousands of clones, with over 85% observed a single time. Sequenced sample: T cells isolated from PBMCs. The rearrangement joins TRBV2 to TRBJ1-2, with TRBD1 matching 8 bases. This TCR was recovered from a human donor in good health. The CDR3 coding sequence is TGTGCCAGCAGTGTCACAGGGGGGGCCTATGGCTACACCTTC. It translates to CASSVTGGAYGYTF.